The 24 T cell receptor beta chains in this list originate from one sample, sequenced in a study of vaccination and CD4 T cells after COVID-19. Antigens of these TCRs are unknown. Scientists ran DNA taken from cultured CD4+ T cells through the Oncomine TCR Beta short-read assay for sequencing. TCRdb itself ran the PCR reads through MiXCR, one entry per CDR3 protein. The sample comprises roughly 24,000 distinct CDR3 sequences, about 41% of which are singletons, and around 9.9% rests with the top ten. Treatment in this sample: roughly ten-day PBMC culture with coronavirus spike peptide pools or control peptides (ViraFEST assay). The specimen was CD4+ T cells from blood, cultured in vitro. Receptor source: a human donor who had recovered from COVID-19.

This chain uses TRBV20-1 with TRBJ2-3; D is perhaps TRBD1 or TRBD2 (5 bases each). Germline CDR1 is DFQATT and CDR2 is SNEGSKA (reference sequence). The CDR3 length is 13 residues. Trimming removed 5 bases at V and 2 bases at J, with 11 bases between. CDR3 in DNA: TGCAGTGCTTGGGACCCATCCACAGATACGCAGTATTTT. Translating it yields CSAWDPSTDTQYF.

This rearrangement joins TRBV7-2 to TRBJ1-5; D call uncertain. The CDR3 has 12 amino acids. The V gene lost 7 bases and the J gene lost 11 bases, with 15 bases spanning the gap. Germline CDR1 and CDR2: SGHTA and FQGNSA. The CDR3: CASTAGAGAQHF. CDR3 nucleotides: TGTGCCAGCACCGCAGGTGCCGGGGCCCAGCATTTT.

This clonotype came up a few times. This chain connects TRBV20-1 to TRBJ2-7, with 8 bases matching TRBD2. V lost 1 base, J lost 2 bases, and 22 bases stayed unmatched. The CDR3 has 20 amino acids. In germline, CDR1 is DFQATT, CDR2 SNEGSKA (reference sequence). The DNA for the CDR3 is TGCAGTGCTAGAGTATTAGGGATTGAAGTTAGAACTAGCGGAACCTACGAGCAGTACTTC. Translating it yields CSARVLGIEVRTSGTYEQYF.

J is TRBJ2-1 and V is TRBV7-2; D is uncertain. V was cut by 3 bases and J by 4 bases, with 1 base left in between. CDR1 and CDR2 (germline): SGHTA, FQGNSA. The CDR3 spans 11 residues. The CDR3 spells CASSFYNEQFF. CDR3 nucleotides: TGTGCCAGCAGCTTTTACAATGAGCAGTTCTTC.

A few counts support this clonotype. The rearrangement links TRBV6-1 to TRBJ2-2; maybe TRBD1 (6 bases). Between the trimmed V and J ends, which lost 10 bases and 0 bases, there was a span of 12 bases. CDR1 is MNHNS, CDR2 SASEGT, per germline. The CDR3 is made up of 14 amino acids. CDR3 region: CATQDRANTGELFF. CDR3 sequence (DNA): TGTGCCACCCAGGACAGAGCGAACACCGGGGAGCTGTTTTTT.

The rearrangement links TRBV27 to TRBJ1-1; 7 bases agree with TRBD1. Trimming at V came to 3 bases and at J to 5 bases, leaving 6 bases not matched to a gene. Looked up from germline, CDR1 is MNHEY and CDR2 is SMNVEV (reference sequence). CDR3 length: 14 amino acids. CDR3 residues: CASSFTGVRTEAFF. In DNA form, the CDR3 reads TGTGCCAGCAGTTTCACAGGGGTAAGGACTGAAGCTTTCTTT.

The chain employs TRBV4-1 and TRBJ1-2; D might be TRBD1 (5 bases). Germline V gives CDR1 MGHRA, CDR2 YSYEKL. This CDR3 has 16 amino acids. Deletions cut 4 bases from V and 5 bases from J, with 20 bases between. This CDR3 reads CASSPGATSPRYGYTF. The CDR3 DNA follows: TGCGCCAGCAGCCCCGGGGCCACCTCGCCTAGGTATGGCTACACCTTC.

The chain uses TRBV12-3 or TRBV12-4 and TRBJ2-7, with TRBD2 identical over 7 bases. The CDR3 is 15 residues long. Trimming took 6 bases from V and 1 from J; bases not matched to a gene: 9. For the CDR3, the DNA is TGTGCCAGCAGCCCCCTAGGCGGGGGATCCTACGAGCAGTACTTC. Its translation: CASSPLGGGSYEQYF.

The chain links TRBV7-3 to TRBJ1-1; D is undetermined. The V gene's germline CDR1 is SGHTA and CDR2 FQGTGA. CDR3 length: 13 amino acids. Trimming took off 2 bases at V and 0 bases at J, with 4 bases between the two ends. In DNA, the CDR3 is TGTGCCAGCAGCTTAGATCTGAACACTGAAGCTTTCTTT. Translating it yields CASSLDLNTEAFF.

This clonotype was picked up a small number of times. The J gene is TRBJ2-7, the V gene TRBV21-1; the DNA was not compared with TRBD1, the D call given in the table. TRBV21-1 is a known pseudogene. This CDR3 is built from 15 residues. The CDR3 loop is CASSKAGQTSYEQYF. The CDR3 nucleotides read TGTGCCAGCAGCAAAGCGGGACAGACTAGTTACGAGCAGTACTTC.

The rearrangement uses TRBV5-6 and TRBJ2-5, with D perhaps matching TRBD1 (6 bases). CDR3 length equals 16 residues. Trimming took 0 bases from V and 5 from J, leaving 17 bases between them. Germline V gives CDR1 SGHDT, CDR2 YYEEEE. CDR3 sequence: CASSLATGAQGETQYF. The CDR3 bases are TGTGCCAGCAGCTTGGCCACTGGGGCGCAGGGGGAGACCCAGTACTTC.

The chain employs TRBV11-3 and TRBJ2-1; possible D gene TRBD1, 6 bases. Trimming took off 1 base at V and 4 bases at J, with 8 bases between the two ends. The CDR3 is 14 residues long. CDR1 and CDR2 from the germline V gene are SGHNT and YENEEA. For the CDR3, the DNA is TGTGCCAGCAGCTTAGGGCAGGGGTACAATGAGCAGTTCTTC. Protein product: CASSLGQGYNEQFF.

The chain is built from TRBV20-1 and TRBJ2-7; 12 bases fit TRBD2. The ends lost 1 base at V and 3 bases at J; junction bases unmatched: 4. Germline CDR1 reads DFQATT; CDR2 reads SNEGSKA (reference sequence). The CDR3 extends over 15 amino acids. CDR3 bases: TGCAGTGCTAGAGTAGCGGGACTAGCGGGCTACGAGCAGTACTTC. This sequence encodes CSARVAGLAGYEQYF.

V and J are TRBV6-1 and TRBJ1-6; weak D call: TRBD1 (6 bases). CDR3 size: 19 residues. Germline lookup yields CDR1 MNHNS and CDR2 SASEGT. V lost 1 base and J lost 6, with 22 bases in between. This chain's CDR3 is CASSEETGRHLLGNSPLHF. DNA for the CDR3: TGTGCCAGCAGTGAAGAGACAGGACGACATCTTCTAGGTAATTCACCCCTCCACTTT.

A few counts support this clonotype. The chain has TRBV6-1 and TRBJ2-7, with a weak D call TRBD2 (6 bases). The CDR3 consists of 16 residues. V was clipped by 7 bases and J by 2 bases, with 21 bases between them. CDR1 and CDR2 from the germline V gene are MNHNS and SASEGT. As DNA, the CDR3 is TGTGCCAGCAAGTCGTCCTATTTGCGGGGAGCCTACGAGCAGTACTTC. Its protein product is CASKSSYLRGAYEQYF.

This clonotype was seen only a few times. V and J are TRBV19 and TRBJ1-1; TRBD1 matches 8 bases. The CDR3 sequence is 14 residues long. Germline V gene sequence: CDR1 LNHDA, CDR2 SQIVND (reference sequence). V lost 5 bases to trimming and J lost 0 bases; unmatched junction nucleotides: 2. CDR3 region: CASSWDRMNTEAFF. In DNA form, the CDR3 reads TGTGCCAGTAGTTGGGACAGGATGAACACTGAAGCTTTCTTT.

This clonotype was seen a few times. CDR3 residues: CASSIHGLMNTGELFF. The CDR3 DNA follows: TGTGCCAGTAGTATTCATGGACTTATGAACACCGGGGAGCTGTTTTTT. The chain combines TRBV19 with TRBJ2-2; D is perhaps TRBD2 (5 bases). The CDR3 totals 16 residues. The germline V and J ends were trimmed by 3 bases and 1 base, with 12 bases remaining between them. Germline V gene data show CDR1 as LNHDA and CDR2 as SQIVND (reference sequence).

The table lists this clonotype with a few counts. In nucleotides, the CDR3 is TGTGCCAGCAGTCAGACACGGGAGGGGGGCTACGAGCAGTACTTC. Its translation is CASSQTREGGYEQYF. The chain is built from TRBV27 and TRBJ2-7; 8 bases map to TRBD2. This CDR3 spans 15 amino acids. Trimming took 5 bases from V and 3 from J; bases not matched to a gene: 9. The germline gives CDR1 MNHEY, CDR2 SMNVEV (reference sequence).

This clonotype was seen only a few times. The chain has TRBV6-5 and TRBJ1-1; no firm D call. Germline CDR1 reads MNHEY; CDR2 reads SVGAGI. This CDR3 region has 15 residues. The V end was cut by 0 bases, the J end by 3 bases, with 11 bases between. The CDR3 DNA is TGTGCCAGCAGTTACTCGGCCGGAGCTTACACTGAAGCTTTCTTT. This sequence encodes CASSYSAGAYTEAFF.

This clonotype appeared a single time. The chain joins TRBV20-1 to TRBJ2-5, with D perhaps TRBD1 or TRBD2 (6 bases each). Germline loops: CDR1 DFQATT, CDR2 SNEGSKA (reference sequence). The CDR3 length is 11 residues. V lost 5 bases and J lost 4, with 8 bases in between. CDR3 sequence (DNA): TGCAGTGCTGAGGGGGGAGAGACCCAGTACTTC. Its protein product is CSAEGGETQYF.

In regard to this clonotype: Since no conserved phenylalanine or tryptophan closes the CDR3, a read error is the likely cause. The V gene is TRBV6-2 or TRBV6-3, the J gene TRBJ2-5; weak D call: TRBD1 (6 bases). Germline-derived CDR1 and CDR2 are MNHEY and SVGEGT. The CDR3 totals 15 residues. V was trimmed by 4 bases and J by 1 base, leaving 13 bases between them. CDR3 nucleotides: TGTGCCAGCAGTTCGCCGGGACAAGGCCAAGAGACCCAGTACCTC. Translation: CASSSPGQGQETQYL.

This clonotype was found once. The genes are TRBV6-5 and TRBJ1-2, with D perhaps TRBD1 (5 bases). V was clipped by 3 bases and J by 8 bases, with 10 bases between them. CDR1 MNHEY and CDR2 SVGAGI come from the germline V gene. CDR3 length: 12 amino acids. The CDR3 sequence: CASSYGAGGYTF. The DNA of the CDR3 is TGTGCCAGCAGTTATGGGGCGGGCGGCTACACCTTC.

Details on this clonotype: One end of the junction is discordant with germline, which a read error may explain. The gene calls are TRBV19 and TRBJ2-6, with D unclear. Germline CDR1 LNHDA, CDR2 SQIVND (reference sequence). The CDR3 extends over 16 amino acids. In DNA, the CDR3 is TGTGCCAGTAGAATAGTACGCGGCTCTGGGGCCAACGTCCTGACTTTC. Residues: CASRIVRGSGANVLTF.

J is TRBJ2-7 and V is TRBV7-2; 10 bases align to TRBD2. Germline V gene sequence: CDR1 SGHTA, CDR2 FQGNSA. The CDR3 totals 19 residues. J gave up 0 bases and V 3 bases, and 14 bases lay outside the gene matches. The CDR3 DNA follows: TGTGCCAGCAGCTTGGTGGCTAGCGGGGGCCCGGATAGCTCCTACGAGCAGTACTTC. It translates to CASSLVASGGPDSSYEQYF.